The present TCR beta chain was sequenced within a study of beta chain features in type 1 diabetes. The study reverse transcribed the entire isolated RNA, so it sequenced expressed TCRB transcripts. Around 3.9 million reads per sample were averaged for naive, central memory and regulatory samples. TCRdb's copy holds only in-frame clones and misses some; the assay was immunoSEQ multiplex PCR. The sample has fewer than 500,000 clones, around 13% seen once. Study observations and caveats: Fewer junction insertions and more nucleotide deletions appeared in type 1 diabetes patients. Because the template was cDNA, high-expressing cells might be over-represented. A potential influence of HLA type upon TCRB rearrangement remained unresolved herein.

Germline CDR1 reads SGHTA; CDR2 reads FQGNSA. CDR3 length: 12 residues. V lost 7 bases, J lost 5 bases, and 10 bases lay in between. A remark on this clone: The antigen remains undetermined.

The sequence derives from a man aged 25 to 40 in good health. The chain links TRBV7-2 to TRBJ2-3; D remains ambiguous. The sequenced sample consisted of naive CD4+ T cells from blood. This CDR3 reads CASNLVRDTQYF. In DNA, the CDR3 is TGTGCCAGCAATCTCGTACGAGATACGCAGTATTTT.